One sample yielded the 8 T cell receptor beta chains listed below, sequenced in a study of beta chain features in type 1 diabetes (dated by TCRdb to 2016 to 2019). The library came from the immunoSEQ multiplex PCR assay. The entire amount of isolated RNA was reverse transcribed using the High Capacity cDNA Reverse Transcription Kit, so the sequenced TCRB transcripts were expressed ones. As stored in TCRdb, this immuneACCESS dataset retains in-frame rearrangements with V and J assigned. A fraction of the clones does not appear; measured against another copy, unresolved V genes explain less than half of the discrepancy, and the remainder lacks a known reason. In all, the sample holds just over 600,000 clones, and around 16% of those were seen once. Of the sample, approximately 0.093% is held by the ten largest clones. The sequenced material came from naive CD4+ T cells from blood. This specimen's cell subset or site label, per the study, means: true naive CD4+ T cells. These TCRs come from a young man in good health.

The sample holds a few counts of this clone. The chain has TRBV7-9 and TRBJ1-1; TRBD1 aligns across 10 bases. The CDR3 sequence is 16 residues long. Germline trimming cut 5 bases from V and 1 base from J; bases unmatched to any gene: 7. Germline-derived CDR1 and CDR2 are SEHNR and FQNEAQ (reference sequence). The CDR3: CASSLGTGASNTEAFF. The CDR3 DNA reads TGTGCCAGCAGCCTAGGGACAGGGGCCTCGAACACTGAAGCTTTCTTT.

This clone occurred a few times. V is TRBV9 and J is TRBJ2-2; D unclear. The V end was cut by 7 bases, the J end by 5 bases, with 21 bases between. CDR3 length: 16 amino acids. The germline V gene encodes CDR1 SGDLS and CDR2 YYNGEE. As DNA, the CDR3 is TGTGCCAGCGGCGAGGACCCCTATTTGGGGACCGGGGAGCTGTTTTTT. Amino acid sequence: CASGEDPYLGTGELFF.

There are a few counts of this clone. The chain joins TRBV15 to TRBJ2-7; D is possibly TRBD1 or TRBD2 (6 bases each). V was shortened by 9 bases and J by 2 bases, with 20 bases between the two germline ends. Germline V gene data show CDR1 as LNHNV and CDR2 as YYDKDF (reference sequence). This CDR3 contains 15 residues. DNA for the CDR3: TGTGCCACTGCCGGGGGCCAGGGGACCCCCTACGAGCAGTACTTC. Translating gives CATAGGQGTPYEQYF.

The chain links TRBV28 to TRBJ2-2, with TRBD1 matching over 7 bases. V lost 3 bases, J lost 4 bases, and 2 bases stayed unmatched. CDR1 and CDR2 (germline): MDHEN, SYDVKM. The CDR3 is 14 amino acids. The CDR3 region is CASSFHRGTGELFF. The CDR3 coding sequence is TGTGCCAGCAGTTTTCACAGGGGCACCGGGGAGCTGTTTTTT. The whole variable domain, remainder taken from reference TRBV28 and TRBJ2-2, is DVKVTQSSRYLVKRTGEKVFLECVQDMDHENMFWYRQDPGLGLRLIYFSYDVKMKEKGDIPEGYSVSREKKERFSLILESASTNQTSMYLCASSFHRGTGELFFGEGSRLTVL.

The CDR3 DNA is TGCAGCGTTGAAGGCGTCACTGAAGCTTTCTTT. This codes for CSVEGVTEAFF. The chain combines TRBV29-1 with TRBJ1-1, with D hard to call. This CDR3 region has 11 residues. Germline-derived CDR1 and CDR2 are SQVTM and ANQGSEA. V lost 1 base, J lost 4 bases, and 4 bases lay in between.

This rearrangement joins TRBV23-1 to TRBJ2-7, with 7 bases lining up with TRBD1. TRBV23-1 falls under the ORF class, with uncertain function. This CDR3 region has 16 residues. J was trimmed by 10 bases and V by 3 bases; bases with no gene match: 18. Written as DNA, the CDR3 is TGCGCCAGCAGTCAGTCCACAGGGGTCTTGGGTCCGATCCAGTACTTC. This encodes CASSQSTGVLGPIQYF.

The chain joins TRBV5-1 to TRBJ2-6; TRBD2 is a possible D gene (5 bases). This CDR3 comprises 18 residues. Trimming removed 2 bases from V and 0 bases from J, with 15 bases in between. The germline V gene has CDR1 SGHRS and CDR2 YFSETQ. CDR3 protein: CASSFLAPSSSGANVLTF. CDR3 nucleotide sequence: TGCGCCAGCAGCTTTTTAGCGCCGTCCAGCTCTGGGGCCAACGTCCTGACTTTC.

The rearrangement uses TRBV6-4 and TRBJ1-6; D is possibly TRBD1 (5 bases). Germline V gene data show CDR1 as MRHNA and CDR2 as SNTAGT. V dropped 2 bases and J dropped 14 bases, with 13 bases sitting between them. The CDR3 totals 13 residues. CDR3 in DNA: TGTGCCAGCAGTGACGTGGGGGGTTCGGCCCTCCACTTT. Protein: CASSDVGGSALHF.